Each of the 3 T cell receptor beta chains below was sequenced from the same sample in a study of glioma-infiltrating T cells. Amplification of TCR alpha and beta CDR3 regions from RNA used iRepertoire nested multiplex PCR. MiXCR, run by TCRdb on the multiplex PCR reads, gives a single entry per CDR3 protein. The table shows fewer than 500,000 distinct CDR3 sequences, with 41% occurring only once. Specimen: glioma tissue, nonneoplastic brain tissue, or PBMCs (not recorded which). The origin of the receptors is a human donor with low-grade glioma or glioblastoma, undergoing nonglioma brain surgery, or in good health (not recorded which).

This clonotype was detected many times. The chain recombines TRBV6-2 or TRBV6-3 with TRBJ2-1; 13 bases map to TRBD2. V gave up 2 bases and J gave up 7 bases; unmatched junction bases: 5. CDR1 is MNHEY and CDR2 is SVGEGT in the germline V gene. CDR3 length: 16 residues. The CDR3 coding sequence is TGTGCCAGCAGTTACCAGGGACTAGCGGGACGGAATGAGCAGTTCTTC. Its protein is CASSYQGLAGRNEQFF.

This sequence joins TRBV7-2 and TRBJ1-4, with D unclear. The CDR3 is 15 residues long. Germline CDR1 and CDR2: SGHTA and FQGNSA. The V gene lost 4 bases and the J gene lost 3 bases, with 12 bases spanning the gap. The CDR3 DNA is TGTGCCAGCAGCTCCTGGGTCGAGGCTAATGAAAAACTGTTTTTT. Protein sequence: CASSSWVEANEKLFF.

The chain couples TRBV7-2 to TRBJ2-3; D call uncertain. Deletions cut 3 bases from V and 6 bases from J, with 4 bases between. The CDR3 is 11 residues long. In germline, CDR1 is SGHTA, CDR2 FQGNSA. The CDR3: CASSFFDTQYF. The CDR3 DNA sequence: TGTGCCAGCAGCTTTTTCGATACGCAGTATTTT.